One and the same sample provided the 19 T cell receptor beta chains below, sequenced in a study of T cells after yellow fever vaccination. MiXCR, applied by TCRdb to the 5' RACE reads, yields one record per CDR3 protein. The sample gives some 400,000 distinct CDR3 sequences, around 6.4% of which show up once; approximately 15% is in the top ten. The sequencing used PBMCs, collected 5 days after the yellow fever booster vaccination. The receptors derive from a man aged 25 to 40 who received the YFV17D yellow fever vaccine.

This clonotype came up many times. V and J are TRBV10-3 and TRBJ2-2; 10 bases line up with TRBD2. This CDR3 spans 17 amino acids. The V segment lost 8 bases and the J segment 1 base; nucleotides outside the gene matches: 10. CDR1 and CDR2 (germline): ENHRY, SYGVKD. CDR3 nucleotides: TGTGCCATCGAGGCAGCTAGCGGGAGAAAGAACACCGGGGAGCTGTTTTTT. Translating gives CAIEAASGRKNTGELFF.

There are a few counts of this clonotype. The chain links TRBV29-1 to TRBJ2-3, with D perhaps given as TRBD1 or TRBD2 (5 bases each). Germline-derived CDR1 and CDR2 are SQVTM and ANQGSEA. The CDR3 length is 13 residues. The V gene lost 3 bases and the J gene lost 2 bases, with 9 bases spanning the gap. The CDR3 nucleotides are TGCAGCGTTGATGGGGGAGCCACAGATACGCAGTATTTT. The encoded protein is CSVDGGATDTQYF.

This chain joins TRBV7-2 and TRBJ2-1; 8 bases align to TRBD1. There are 11 residues in the CDR3. Trimming removed 5 bases from V and 16 bases from J; junction bases left unmatched: 7. Looked up from germline, CDR1 is SGHTA and CDR2 is FQGNSA. The chain's CDR3 is CASSPDRGEFF. The CDR3 bases are TGTGCCAGCAGCCCCGACAGGGGTGAATTCTTC.

V is TRBV25-1 and J is TRBJ2-3; 10 bases are shared with TRBD2. The germline V gene encodes CDR1 MGHDK and CDR2 SYGVNS. Germline trimming cut 6 bases from V and 2 bases from J; bases unmatched to any gene: 5. The CDR3 is 15 residues long. The DNA of the CDR3 is TGTGCCAGCAGCAGAGGACTAGCGGACACAGATACGCAGTATTTT. It is translated as CASSRGLADTDTQYF.

This clonotype has just a few counts. The J gene is TRBJ1-3, the V gene TRBV28; perhaps TRBD1 as D (6 bases). This CDR3 is 13 amino acids long. Germline CDR1 and CDR2: MDHEN and SYDVKM. Between the trimmed V and J ends, which lost 8 bases and 0 bases, there was a span of 8 bases. DNA for the CDR3: TGTGCCAGCCAGGACAGCTCTGGAAACACCATATATTTT. Amino acid sequence: CASQDSSGNTIYF.

This clonotype was seen only a few times. The chain combines TRBV2 with TRBJ2-4; tentative D call: TRBD1 (7 bases). The V gene's germline CDR1 is SNHLY and CDR2 FYNNEI. The CDR3 contains 13 residues. With 6 bases removed from V and 7 bases from J, the gap between germline ends came to 13 bases. The CDR3 here is CASSGGQSNIQYF. The CDR3 DNA reads as TGTGCCAGCAGCGGGGGACAGTCGAACATTCAGTACTTC.

In its sample, this clonotype was seen a few times. This chain uses TRBV4-3 with TRBJ2-1; D might be TRBD1 or TRBD2, each matching 5 bases. CDR1 LGHNA and CDR2 YSLEER come from the germline V gene. Trimming left V 0 bases short and J 4 bases short, with 16 bases between. The CDR3 sequence is 17 residues long. CDR3 sequence reads: CASSQDATGPDYNEQFF. The DNA of the CDR3 is TGCGCCAGCAGCCAAGACGCTACGGGGCCCGATTACAATGAGCAGTTCTTC.

There are a few counts of this clonotype. This chain connects TRBV18 to TRBJ2-6, with 11 positions matching TRBD1. CDR1 and CDR2 (germline): KGHSH, LQKENI. After removal of 5 bases from V and 1 base from J, the junction contained 7 bases not matched to a gene. CDR3 length equals 18 residues. The CDR3 protein is CASSFPRDRGSGANVLTF. The CDR3 DNA reads as TGTGCCAGCTCATTCCCCCGGGACAGGGGGTCTGGGGCCAACGTCCTGACTTTC.

This clonotype was picked up a small number of times. This rearrangement joins TRBV14 to TRBJ2-2; TRBD2 might be the D (5 bases). The ends were cut back, 4 bases at V and 3 bases at J, with 15 bases in the middle. Germline V CDR1 and CDR2: SGHDN, FVKESK. The CDR3 is 16 amino acids. The CDR3 DNA reads TGTGCCAGCAGCCCGATGAGCGGAAGATACACCGGGGAGCTGTTTTTT. It translates to CASSPMSGRYTGELFF.

This clonotype was recorded a few times. The J gene is TRBJ1-5, the V gene TRBV19; no clear D. Germline V gene data show CDR1 as LNHDA and CDR2 as SQIVND (reference sequence). The CDR3 is 16 amino acids. Trimming took 3 bases from V and 1 from J, leaving 13 bases between them. CDR3 sequence reads: CASSIMGGVSNQPQHF. The DNA for the CDR3 is TGTGCCAGTAGTATCATGGGCGGGGTAAGCAATCAGCCCCAGCATTTT.

The sample holds many counts of this clonotype. V and J are TRBV5-1 and TRBJ1-2; D unclear. Trimming shortened V by 4 bases and J by 8 bases, and 21 bases separated the two germline ends. Germline loops: CDR1 SGHRS, CDR2 YFSETQ. The CDR3 consists of 15 residues. CDR3 sequence reads: CASSGVGPENGGYTF. CDR3 sequence (DNA): TGCGCCAGCAGCGGGGTGGGCCCAGAGAATGGGGGCTACACCTTC.

This clonotype has at least ten counts. The V call is TRBV28, the J call TRBJ2-5, with D unresolved. Germline CDR1 and CDR2: MDHEN and SYDVKM. The CDR3 is made up of 13 amino acids. V dropped 2 bases and J dropped 1 base, with 5 bases sitting between them. The DNA for the CDR3 is TGTGCCAGCAGTTTAGGGTTCCAAGAGACCCAGTACTTC. Protein sequence: CASSLGFQETQYF.

This chain connects TRBV19 to TRBJ1-2; D is unclear. The germline CDR1 and CDR2 sequences are LNHDA and SQIVND (reference sequence). V was shortened by 10 bases and J by 5 bases, with 17 bases between the two germline ends. The CDR3 totals 13 residues. The CDR3 bases are TGTGCCACCTCGAGTAGGGCACTATATGGCTACACCTTC. It translates to CATSSRALYGYTF.

This clonotype was seen many times. The V gene is TRBV5-5, the J gene TRBJ2-2; the D is unclear. Germline CDR1 SGHKS, CDR2 YYEKEE (reference sequence). The CDR3 is 14 amino acids. With 0 bases removed from V and 5 bases from J, the gap between germline ends came to 8 bases. This chain's CDR3 is CASSLAYVTGELFF. In DNA form, the CDR3 reads TGTGCCAGCAGCTTGGCCTACGTGACCGGGGAGCTGTTTTTT.

The sample holds many counts of this clonotype. CDR3 nucleotide sequence: TGCGCCAGCAGCGGGGACCCGGTCGCAGATACGCAGTATTTT. It codes for CASSGDPVADTQYF. The chain uses TRBV5-1 and TRBJ2-3; D tentatively fits TRBD1 or TRBD2 (5 bases each). This CDR3 has 14 amino acids. V lost 4 bases and J 4 bases, leaving 13 bases between the germline ends. The germline V gene has CDR1 SGHRS and CDR2 YFSETQ.

Note on this clonotype: A much larger clone sits a single nucleotide away, making a read error possible. The J gene is TRBJ2-2, the V gene TRBV7-2; 7 bases fit TRBD2. Trimming cost V 5 bases and J 6 bases; bases outside gene matches: 6. CDR3 length: 14 amino acids. Germline CDR1 reads SGHTA; CDR2 reads FQGNSA. CDR3 residues: CASSGLVGPGELFF. CDR3 nucleotide sequence: TGTGCCAGCAGCGGACTAGTGGGACCCGGGGAGCTGTTTTTT.

V and J are TRBV24-1 and TRBJ2-1; 9 bases are a match to TRBD2. CDR1 KGHDR and CDR2 SFDVKD come from the germline V gene. The trim removed 2 bases at V and 4 bases at J, leaving 5 bases unmatched. This CDR3 contains 16 residues. For the CDR3, the DNA is TGTGCCACCAGTGATTCCAGTAGCGGGGGATACAATGAGCAGTTCTTC. Translation gives CATSDSSSGGYNEQFF.

V usage is TRBV10-3 and J usage is TRBJ2-2; the D is unclear. V was shortened by 3 bases and J by 6 bases, with 5 bases between the two germline ends. Germline assignment: CDR1 ENHRY and CDR2 SYGVKD. The CDR3 loop spans 12 amino acids. The chain's CDR3 is CAISDLPGELFF. The CDR3, as DNA: TGTGCCATCAGTGATTTGCCCGGGGAGCTGTTTTTT.

This clonotype was counted only a few times. The chain employs TRBV9 and TRBJ2-1; perhaps TRBD1 as D (5 bases). V dropped 1 base and J dropped 9 bases, with 11 bases sitting between them. CDR1 SGDLS and CDR2 YYNGEE come from the germline V gene. The CDR3 is 13 amino acids. CDR3 in DNA: TGTGCCAGCAGCGTACAGGGTGTTGGTGAGCAGTTCTTC. Translating it yields CASSVQGVGEQFF.